This entry lists 3 T cell receptor beta chains sequenced from one sample in a study of blood T cell repertoires in COVID-19. Libraries were prepared by immunoSEQ multiplex PCR; TCRdb keeps only in-frame clonotypes and omits some of them. Of approximately 460,000 clones in the sample, roughly 89% are singletons; the top ten hold 0.8% to 0.9%. Sequenced material: peripheral blood. These receptor sequences come from a man between 18 and 35 years old with COVID-19, enrolled during active disease.

The V and J genes are TRBV7-9 and TRBJ2-7, with D perhaps matching TRBD1 (5 bases). CDR1 and CDR2 (germline): SEHNR, FQNEAQ (reference sequence). The CDR3 is 13 amino acids. V lost 5 bases to trimming and J lost 6 bases, with 14 bases between them. CDR3: CASSPGPRVEQYF. In DNA, the CDR3 is TGTGCCAGCAGCCCAGGGCCCAGGGTCGAGCAGTACTTC. Drawing the rest from reference TRBV7-9 and TRBJ2-7, the complete variable domain is DTGVSQNPRHKITKRGQNVTFRCDPISEHNRLYWYRQTLGQGPEFLTYFQNEAQLEKSRLLSDRFSAERPKGSFSTLEIQRTEQGDSAMYLCASSPGPRVEQYFGPGTRLTVT.

The V call is TRBV5-1, the J call TRBJ2-2; D perhaps matches TRBD1 (6 bases). Germline V gene data show CDR1 as SGHRS and CDR2 as YFSETQ. The germline V and J ends were trimmed by 4 bases and 1 base, with 14 bases remaining between them. The CDR3 is made up of 16 amino acids. In DNA, the CDR3 is TGCGCCAGCAGCCCAATGGGACAAGAGAACACCGGGGAGCTGTTTTTT. Translation: CASSPMGQENTGELFF.

J is TRBJ2-7 and V is TRBV3-1 (or the pseudogene TRBV3-2), with 10 bases identical to TRBD1. This CDR3 region has 14 residues. V lost 4 bases to trimming and J lost 4 bases; unmatched junction nucleotides: 4. Germline assignment: CDR1 LGHDT and CDR2 YNNKEL (reference sequence). The CDR3 region is CASSPGQGDYEQYF. The CDR3 nucleotides read TGTGCCAGCAGCCCCGGACAGGGGGATTACGAGCAGTACTTC.